Sequencing of this TCR beta chain was carried out in a study of T cell clonality in common variable immunodeficiency. Study findings and constraints: Reportedly, TCR beta sequences from common variable immunodeficiency showed fewer deletions and N-nucleotide insertions. CVID subjects showed higher TCRbeta clonality than healthy controls.

In this sample, this clone turned up many times. Its cognate antigen is unknown. The CDR3 extends 3 residues past the end of the read, so its final part is completed from the germline J gene. TCRdb keeps only in-frame clones here, not all; method: immunoSEQ multiplex PCR. The sample shows about 43,000 clones, none of them appearing just once. Caucasian heritage predominated among both patients and controls. Per the germline V gene, CDR1 is LNHDA and CDR2 is SQIVND (reference sequence). V lost 1 base to trimming and J lost 1 base, with 10 bases between them. The CDR3 has 15 residues. The TCR comes from a person aged 18 to 70 in good health. Specimen: peripheral blood mononuclear cells. The J gene is TRBJ2-5, the V gene TRBV19; tentatively, D is TRBD1 (6 bases). CDR3 amino acids: CASSIGTGPQETQYF. CDR3 DNA (partial): TGTGCCAGTAGTATAGGCACAGGGCCCCAAGAGACC. The whole variable domain, filled in from reference TRBV19 and TRBJ2-5, reads DGGITQSPKYLFRKEGQNVTLSCEQNLNHDAMYWYRQDPGQGLRLIYYSQIVNDFQKGDIAEGYSVSREKKESFPLTVTSAQKNPTAFYLCASSIGTGPQETQYFGPGTRLLVL.